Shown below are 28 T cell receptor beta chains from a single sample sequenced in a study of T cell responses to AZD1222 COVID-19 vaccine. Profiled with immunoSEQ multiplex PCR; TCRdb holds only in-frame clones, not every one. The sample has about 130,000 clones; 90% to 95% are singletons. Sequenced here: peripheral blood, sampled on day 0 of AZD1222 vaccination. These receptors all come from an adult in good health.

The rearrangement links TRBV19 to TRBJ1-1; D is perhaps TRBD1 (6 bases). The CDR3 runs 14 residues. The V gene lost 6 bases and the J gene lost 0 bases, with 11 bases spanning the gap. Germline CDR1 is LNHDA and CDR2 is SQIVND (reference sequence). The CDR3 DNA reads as TGTGCCAGTAGGGACAGCCACATGAACACTGAAGCTTTCTTT. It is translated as CASRDSHMNTEAFF.

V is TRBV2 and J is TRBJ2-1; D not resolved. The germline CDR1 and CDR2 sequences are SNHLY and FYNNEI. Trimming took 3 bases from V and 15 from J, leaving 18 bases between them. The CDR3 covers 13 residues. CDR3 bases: TGTGCCAGCAGTGACGGCGTCCTGGCTGTGGGGTTCTTC. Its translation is CASSDGVLAVGFF.

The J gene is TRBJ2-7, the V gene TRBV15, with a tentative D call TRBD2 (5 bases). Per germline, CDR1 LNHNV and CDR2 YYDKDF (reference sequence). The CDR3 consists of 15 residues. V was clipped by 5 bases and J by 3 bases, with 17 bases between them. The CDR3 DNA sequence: TGTGCCACCAGCCCAGAGGTCGGACTGGTCTACGAGCAGTACTTC. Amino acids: CATSPEVGLVYEQYF.

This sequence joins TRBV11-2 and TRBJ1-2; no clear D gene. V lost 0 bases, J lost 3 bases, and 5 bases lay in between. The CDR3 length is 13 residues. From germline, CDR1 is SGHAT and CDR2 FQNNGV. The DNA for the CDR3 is TGTGCCAGCAGCTTAGATTGGCACTATGGCTACACCTTC. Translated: CASSLDWHYGYTF.

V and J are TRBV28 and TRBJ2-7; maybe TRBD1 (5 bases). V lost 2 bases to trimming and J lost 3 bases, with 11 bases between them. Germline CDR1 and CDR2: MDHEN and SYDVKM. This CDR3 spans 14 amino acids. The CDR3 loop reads CASSLSPGNYEQYF. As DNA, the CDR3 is TGTGCCAGCAGTTTAAGCCCAGGGAACTACGAGCAGTACTTC.

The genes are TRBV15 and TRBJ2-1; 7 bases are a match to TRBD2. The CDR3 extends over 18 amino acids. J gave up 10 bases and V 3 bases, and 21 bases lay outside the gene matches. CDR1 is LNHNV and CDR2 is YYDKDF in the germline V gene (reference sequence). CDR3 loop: CATSSQVRAGGSLEEQFF. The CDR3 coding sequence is TGTGCCACCAGCAGTCAGGTCCGAGCGGGCGGGAGTCTAGAAGAGCAGTTCTTC.

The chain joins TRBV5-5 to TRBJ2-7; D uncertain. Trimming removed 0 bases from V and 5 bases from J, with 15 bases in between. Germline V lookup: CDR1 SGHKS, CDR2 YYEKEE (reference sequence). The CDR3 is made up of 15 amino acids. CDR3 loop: CASSLGRDVAHEQYF. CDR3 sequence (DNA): TGTGCCAGCAGCTTGGGAAGAGATGTGGCCCACGAGCAGTACTTC.

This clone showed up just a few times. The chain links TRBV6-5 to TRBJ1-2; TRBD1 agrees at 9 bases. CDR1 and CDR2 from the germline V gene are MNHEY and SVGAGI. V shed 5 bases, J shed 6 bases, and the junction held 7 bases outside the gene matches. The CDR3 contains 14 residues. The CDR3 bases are TGTGCCAGCAGTATATCTTGGACAGGGGATGGCTACACCTTC. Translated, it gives CASSISWTGDGYTF.

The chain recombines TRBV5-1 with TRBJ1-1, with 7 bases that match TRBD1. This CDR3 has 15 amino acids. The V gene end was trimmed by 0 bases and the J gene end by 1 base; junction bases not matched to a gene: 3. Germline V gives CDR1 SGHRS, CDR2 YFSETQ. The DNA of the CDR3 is TGCGCCAGCAGCTTGGCGCCAGGGGGGAACACTGAAGCTTTCTTT. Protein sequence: CASSLAPGGNTEAFF.

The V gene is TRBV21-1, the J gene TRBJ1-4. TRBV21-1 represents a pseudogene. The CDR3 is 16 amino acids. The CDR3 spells CASSNPPGATNEKLFF. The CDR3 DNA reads TGTGCCAGCAGCAACCCCCCGGGGGCAACTAATGAAAAACTGTTTTTT.

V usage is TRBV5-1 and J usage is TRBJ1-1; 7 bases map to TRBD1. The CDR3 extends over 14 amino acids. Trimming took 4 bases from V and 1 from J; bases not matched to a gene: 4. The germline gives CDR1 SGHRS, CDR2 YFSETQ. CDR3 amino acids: CASSKRQGNTEAFF. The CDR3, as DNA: TGCGCCAGCAGCAAACGACAGGGGAACACTGAAGCTTTCTTT.

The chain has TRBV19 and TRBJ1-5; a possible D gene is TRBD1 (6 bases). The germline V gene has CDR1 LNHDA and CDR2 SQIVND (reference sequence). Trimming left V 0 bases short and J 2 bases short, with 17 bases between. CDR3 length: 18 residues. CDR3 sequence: CASSIDGWQGMGNQPQHF. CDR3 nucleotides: TGTGCCAGTAGTATAGACGGATGGCAGGGGATGGGCAATCAGCCCCAGCATTTT. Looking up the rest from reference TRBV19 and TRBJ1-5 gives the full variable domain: DGGITQSPKYLFRKEGQNVTLSCEQNLNHDAMYWYRQDPGQGLRLIYYSQIVNDFQKGDIAEGYSVSREKKESFPLTVTSAQKNPTAFYLCASSIDGWQGMGNQPQHFGDGTRLSIL.

CDR3 in amino acids: CASSPRGAEFSYNEQFF. In nucleotides, the CDR3 is TGTGCCAGCAGCCCACGAGGGGCCGAATTCTCCTACAATGAGCAGTTCTTC. The chain is built from TRBV7-2 and TRBJ2-1; D possibly uses TRBD1 or TRBD2 (5 bases each). The V end lost 5 bases, the J end lost 0 bases, and 17 bases lay between the germline ends. Germline V gene sequence: CDR1 SGHTA, CDR2 FQGNSA. This CDR3 has 17 amino acids.

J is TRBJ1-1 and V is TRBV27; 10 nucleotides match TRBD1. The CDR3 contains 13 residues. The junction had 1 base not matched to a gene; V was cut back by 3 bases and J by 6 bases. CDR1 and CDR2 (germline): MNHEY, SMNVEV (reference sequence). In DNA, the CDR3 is TGTGCCAGCAGTTTGGGGACAGGGGCTGAAGCTTTCTTT. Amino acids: CASSLGTGAEAFF.

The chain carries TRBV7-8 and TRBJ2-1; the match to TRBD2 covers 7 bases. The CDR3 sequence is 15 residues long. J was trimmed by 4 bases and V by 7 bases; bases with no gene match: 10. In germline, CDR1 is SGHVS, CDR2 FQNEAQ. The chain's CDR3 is CASIPWAGEYNEQFF. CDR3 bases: TGTGCCAGCATCCCTTGGGCGGGAGAGTACAATGAGCAGTTCTTC.

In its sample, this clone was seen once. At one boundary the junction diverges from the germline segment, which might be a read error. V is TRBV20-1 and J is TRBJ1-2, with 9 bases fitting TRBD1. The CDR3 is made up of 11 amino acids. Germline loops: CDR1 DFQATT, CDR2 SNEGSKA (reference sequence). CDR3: CSATPGQGYYF. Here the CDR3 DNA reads TGCAGTGCTACCCCGGGACAGGGCTACTATTTC.

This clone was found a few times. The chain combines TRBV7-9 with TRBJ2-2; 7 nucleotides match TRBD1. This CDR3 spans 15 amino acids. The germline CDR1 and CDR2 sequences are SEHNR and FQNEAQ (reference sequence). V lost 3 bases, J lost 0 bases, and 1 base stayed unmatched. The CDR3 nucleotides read TGTGCCAGCAGCTTTGGGACAGCGAACACCGGGGAGCTGTTTTTT. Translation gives CASSFGTANTGELFF.

The CDR3 spells CASSMRGRNIQYF. CDR3 sequence (DNA): TGTGCCAGTAGTATGAGGGGACGAAACATTCAGTACTTC. The chain has TRBV19 and TRBJ2-4; D is perhaps TRBD1 or TRBD2 (5 bases each). Germline V gene data show CDR1 as LNHDA and CDR2 as SQIVND (reference sequence). Trimming pared 3 bases from V and 6 bases from J, leaving 9 bases between. CDR3 length equals 13 residues.

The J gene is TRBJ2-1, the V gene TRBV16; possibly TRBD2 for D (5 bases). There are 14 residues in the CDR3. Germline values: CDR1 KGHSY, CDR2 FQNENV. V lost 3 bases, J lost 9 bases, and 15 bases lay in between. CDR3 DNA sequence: TGTGCCAGCAGCCAGTCGACTATTCCAAGTGAGCAGTTCTTC. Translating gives CASSQSTIPSEQFF.

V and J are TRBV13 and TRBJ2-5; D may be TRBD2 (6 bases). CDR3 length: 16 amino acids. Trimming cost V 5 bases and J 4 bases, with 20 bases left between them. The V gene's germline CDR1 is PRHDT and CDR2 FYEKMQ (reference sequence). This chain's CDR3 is CASSPPGLRAGETQYF. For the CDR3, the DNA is TGTGCCAGCAGCCCCCCCGGCCTAAGAGCGGGAGAGACCCAGTACTTC.

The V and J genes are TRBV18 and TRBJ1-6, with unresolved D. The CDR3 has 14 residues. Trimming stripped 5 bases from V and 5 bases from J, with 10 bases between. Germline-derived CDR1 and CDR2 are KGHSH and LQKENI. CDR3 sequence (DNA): TGTGCCAGCTCAAACGCCTTTGATAATTCACCCCTCCACTTT. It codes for CASSNAFDNSPLHF.

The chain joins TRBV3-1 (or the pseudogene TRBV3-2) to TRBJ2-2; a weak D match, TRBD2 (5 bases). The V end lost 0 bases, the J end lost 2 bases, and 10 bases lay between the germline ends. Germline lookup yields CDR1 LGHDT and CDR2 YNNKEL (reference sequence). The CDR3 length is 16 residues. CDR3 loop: CASSQEGRANTGELFF. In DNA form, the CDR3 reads TGTGCCAGCAGCCAAGAAGGGAGAGCCAACACCGGGGAGCTGTTTTTT.

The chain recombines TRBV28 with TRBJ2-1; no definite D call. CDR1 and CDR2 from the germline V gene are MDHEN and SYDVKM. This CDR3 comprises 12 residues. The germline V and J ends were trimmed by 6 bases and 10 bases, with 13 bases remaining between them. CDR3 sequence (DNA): TGTGCCAGCAGCCCCCCCTTTCGGGAGCAGTTCTTC. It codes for CASSPPFREQFF.

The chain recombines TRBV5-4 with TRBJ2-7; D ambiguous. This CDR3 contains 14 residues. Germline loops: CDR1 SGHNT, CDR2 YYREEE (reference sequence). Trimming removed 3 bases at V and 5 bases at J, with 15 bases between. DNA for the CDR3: TGTGCCAGCAGCTCCGAGACATCCAGTCACGAGCAGTACTTC. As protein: CASSSETSSHEQYF.

The CDR3 is CASSSQADSYNEQFF. The DNA for the CDR3 is TGTGCCAGCAGCTCTCAAGCGGATTCCTACAATGAGCAGTTCTTC. The V and J genes are TRBV11-2 and TRBJ2-1, with D possibly TRBD2 on 5 matching bases. The CDR3 runs to 15 residues. The germline V gene encodes CDR1 SGHAT and CDR2 FQNNGV. Trimming pared 4 bases from V and 1 base from J, leaving 11 bases between.

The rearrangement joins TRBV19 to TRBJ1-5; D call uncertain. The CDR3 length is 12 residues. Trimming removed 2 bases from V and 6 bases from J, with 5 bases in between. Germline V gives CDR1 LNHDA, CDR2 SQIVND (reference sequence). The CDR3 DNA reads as TGTGCCAGTAGTATACGGGGTCAGCCCCAGCATTTT. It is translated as CASSIRGQPQHF.

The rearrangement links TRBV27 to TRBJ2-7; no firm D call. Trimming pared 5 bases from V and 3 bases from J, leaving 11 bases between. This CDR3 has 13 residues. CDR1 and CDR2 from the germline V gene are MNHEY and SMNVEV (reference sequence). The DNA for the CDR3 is TGTGCCAGCAGTCCGAATCTGCACTACGAGCAGTACTTC. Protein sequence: CASSPNLHYEQYF.

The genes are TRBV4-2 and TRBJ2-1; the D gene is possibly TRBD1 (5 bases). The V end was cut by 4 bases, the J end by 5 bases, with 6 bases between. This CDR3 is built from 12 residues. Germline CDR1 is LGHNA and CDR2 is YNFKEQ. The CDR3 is CASSRQNNEQFF. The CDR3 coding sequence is TGTGCCAGCAGCCGACAGAACAATGAGCAGTTCTTC.